This T cell receptor beta chain emerged from a study of blood T cell repertoires in COVID-19. Participant ages covered about 18 to 95 years across about 22 US areas. Recovered status applied to Cohort 3 donors who had two consecutive negative PCRs. It also applied to those with clearance or with symptom resolution. In the authors' workflow: Reference gene primer amplification yielded estimated nucleated cell counts. The protocol was immunoSEQ multiplex PCR, while the TCRdb copy is restricted to in-frame clones and leaves out a portion. V and J calls and clone size follow that table, whereas D and trimming were derived from the DNA. The profile shows under 450,000 clones, 80% to 85% of them singletons. Germline assignment: CDR1 SGHNT and CDR2 YENEEA. The CDR3 length is 17 residues. Trimming took 0 bases from V and 4 from J, leaving 18 bases between them.

Sequenced material: PBMCs or T cells enriched from blood (not recorded which). The TCR sequence derives from a woman aged 45-65 years who had recovered from COVID-19. This rearrangement joins TRBV11-3 to TRBJ1-2, with D hard to call. CDR3 amino acids: CASSLESMGRRSYGYTF. As DNA, the CDR3 is TGTGCCAGCAGCTTAGAGAGTATGGGGAGACGGAGCTATGGCTACACCTTC.